The clone carrying this T cell receptor beta chain was observed a few times. Its antigen is undetermined. A universal primer site was incorporated via template switching, and the cDNA contained unique molecular identifiers. TCRdb analysed the 5' RACE reads with MiXCR anew, one entry per CDR3 protein. Here the sample spans 250,000 to 350,000 distinct CDR3 sequences, about 8.3% being singletons. The source of the sample is a study of identical twins. Findings and caveats of the study: Modelling underestimated the level of out-of-frame TCR alpha sharing observed in monozygotic twins.

V lost 6 bases and J 0 bases, leaving 18 bases between the germline ends. Germline V gene data show CDR1 as MNHEY and CDR2 as SVGEGT. CDR3 length equals 18 residues. These data were also reused for a study on yellow fever vaccine responses in identical twins.

The sequenced material came from memory (CD45RO+) T cells sorted from blood. The clonotype was recovered from a woman under 30 in good health. The rearrangement links TRBV6-2 or TRBV6-3 to TRBJ2-6; D tentatively fits TRBD1 or TRBD2 (5 bases each). CDR3 in DNA: TGTGCCAGCAGAAACCCACCGGGACGGAACTCTGGGGCCAACGTCCTGACTTTC. Residues: CASRNPPGRNSGANVLTF.